The source of this TCR beta chain is a study of blood T cell repertoires in COVID-19. Study details: Sources were T cells, B-cell-depleted T cells, or PBMCs; the material itself was cDNA or gDNA.

Original processing methods: Nucleated cell number was recorded as an estimate derived from reference gene primer amplification. Clones were read by immunoSEQ multiplex PCR, and TCRdb kept only the in-frame ones, dropping some. For V, J and clone size, that table is used; D and trimming come from the DNA. The profile shows almost 250,000 clones, roughly 90% of them singletons. A word on this clone: The sample carries other DNA sequences with the same CDR3.

Study members were between roughly 18 and 100 years old and lived in approximately 25 US regions. Recovered Cohort 3 donors showed two negative PCRs, clearance, or symptom resolution. Trimming cost V 4 bases and J 5 bases; bases outside gene matches: 7. Per germline, CDR1 SGHRS and CDR2 YFSETQ. The length of the CDR3 is 14 residues. This TCR was sampled from a woman between 25 and 40 years old who had recovered from COVID-19. Sequencing was done on a sample of PBMCs or T cells enriched from blood (not recorded which). The chain is built from TRBV5-1 and TRBJ1-1, with 8 bases that match TRBD1. The CDR3 coding sequence is TGCGCCAGCAGCCCCCAGGGGGCGTTTACTGAAGCTTTCTTT. This gives the protein CASSPQGAFTEAFF.